This T cell receptor beta chain was sequenced for a study of blood T cells in healthy people across ages. The V gene's germline CDR1 is SQVTM and CDR2 ANQGSEA. The CDR3 is made up of 16 amino acids. Germline trimming cut 1 base from V and 2 bases from J; bases unmatched to any gene: 9. This clonotype was counted many times. A J-beta primer mix and a sample-barcoded 5' primer were used in a second PCR of about 7 to 12 cycles. TCRdb redid the calling of the 5' RACE reads with MiXCR, one entry per CDR3 protein. The table lists 1.5 million to 2 million distinct CDR3 sequences, about two fifths of them singletons, with under 30% in the top ten.

This chain connects TRBV29-1 to TRBJ2-7, with 9 bases identical to TRBD2. Sequencing was carried out using blood. This TCR was recovered from a human donor in good health. The CDR3 spells CSVEVATSGLPYEQYF. CDR3 DNA sequence: TGCAGCGTTGAAGTGGCTACTAGCGGGCTACCCTACGAGCAGTACTTC.